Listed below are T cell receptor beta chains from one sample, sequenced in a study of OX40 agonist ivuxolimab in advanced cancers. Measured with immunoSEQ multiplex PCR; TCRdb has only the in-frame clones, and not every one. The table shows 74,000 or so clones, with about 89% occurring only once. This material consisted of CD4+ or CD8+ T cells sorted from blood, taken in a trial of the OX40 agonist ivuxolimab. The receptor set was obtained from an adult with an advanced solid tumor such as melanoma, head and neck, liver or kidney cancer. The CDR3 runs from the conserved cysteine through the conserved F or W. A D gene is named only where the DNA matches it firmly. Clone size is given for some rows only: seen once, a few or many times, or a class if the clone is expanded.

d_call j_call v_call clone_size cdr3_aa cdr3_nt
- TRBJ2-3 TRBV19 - CASSIDFNTQYF TGTGCCAGTAGTATAGACTTTAATACGCAGTATTTT
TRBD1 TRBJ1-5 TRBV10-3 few CAISEEGTGGSPQHF TGTGCCATCAGCGAAGAAGGGACAGGGGGATCGCCCCAGCATTTT
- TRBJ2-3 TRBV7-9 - CASSLALVTDTQYF TGTGCCAGCAGCTTAGCGCTGGTCACAGATACGCAGTATTTT
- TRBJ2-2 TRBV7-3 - CASRSTTGELFF TGTGCCAGCAGATCGACCACCGGGGAGCTGTTTTTT
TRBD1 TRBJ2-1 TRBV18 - CASSREQGGYNEQFF TGTGCCAGCTCACGTGAACAGGGGGGCTACAATGAGCAGTTCTTC
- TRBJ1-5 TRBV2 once CASSPGQNNQPQHF TGTGCCAGCAGTCCAGGACAGAACAATCAGCCCCAGCATTTT
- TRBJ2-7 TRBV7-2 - CASSFKGRSSYEQYF TGTGCCAGCAGCTTTAAGGGCCGTAGCTCCTACGAGCAGTACTTC
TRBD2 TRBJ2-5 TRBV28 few CASSRTHSGRGETQYF TGTGCCAGCAGTCGAACCCATAGCGGGAGAGGTGAGACCCAGTACTTC
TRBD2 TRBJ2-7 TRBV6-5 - CASSYSRREGAYEQYF TGTGCCAGCAGTTACTCGCGCAGGGAGGGCGCCTACGAGCAGTACTTC
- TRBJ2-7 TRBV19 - CASSSRATTEQYF TGTGCCAGTAGTAGCAGGGCAACGACCGAGCAGTACTTC
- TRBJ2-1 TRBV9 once CASSDPVTYNEQFF TGTGCCAGCAGCGACCCAGTTACCTACAATGAGCAGTTCTTC
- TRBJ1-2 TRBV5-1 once CASSLGQGNGYTF TGCGCCAGCAGCTTAGGGCAGGGAAATGGCTACACCTTC
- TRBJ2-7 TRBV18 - CASSSAGAYEQYF TGTGCCAGCTCATCCGCCGGGGCCTACGAGCAGTACTTC
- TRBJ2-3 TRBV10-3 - CAISGTSRTDVFTSTDTQYF TGTGCCATCAGTGGCACCTCTAGGACGGATGTCTTTACTAGCACAGATACGCAGTATTTT
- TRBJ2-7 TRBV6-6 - CASINGQSGYEQYF TGTGCCAGCATTAATGGGCAGTCCGGCTACGAGCAGTACTTC
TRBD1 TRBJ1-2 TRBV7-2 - CASSLVGQGNYGYTF TGTGCCAGCAGCTTAGTGGGACAGGGAAACTATGGCTACACCTTC
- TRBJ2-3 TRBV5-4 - CASSSIAASTDTQYF TGTGCCAGCAGCTCTATAGCGGCTAGCACAGATACGCAGTATTTT
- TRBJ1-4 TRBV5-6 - CASSFSNVNEKLFF TGTGCCAGCAGCTTCTCGAACGTTAATGAAAAACTGTTTTTT
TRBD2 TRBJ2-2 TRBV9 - CASSPQGLAGTGELFF TGTGCCAGCAGCCCTCAAGGACTAGCGGGGACCGGGGAGCTGTTTTTT
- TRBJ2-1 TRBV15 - CATTPRLQGWDEQFF TGTGCCACCACCCCGAGACTCCAGGGCTGGGATGAGCAGTTCTTC
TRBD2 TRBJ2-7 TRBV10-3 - CAISEGSGRAYEQYF TGTGCCATCAGTGAAGGAAGCGGGAGGGCCTACGAGCAGTACTTC
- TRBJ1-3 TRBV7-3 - CASSLLPGAGNTIYF TGTGCCAGCAGCTTACTTCCGGGGGCCGGAAACACCATATATTTT
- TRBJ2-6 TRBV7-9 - CASSVRWFSSGANVLTF TGTGCCAGCAGCGTCAGGTGGTTTAGCTCTGGGGCCAACGTCCTGACTTTC
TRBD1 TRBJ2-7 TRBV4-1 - CASSQATVGTEPYEQYF TGCGCCAGCAGCCAAGCTACCGTCGGGACAGAACCTTACGAGCAGTACTTC
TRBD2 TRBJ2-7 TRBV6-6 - CASKPGRSSYEQYF TGTGCCAGCAAACCCGGGAGGTCCTCCTACGAGCAGTACTTC
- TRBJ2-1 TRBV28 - CASSRGGRSSYNEQFF TGTGCCAGCAGCCGAGGCGGGCGCAGCTCCTACAATGAGCAGTTCTTC
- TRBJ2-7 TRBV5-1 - CASSSDNSYEQYF TGCGCCAGCAGCTCGGACAATTCATACGAGCAGTACTTC
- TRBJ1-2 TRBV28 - CASKGGTENYGYTF TGTGCCAGCAAGGGCGGGACGGAGAACTATGGCTACACCTTC
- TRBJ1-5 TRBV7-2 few CASSLVGDQPQHF TGTGCCAGCAGCTTAGTAGGGGATCAGCCCCAGCATTTT
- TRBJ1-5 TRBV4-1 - CASSQGQGTDIQHF TGCGCCAGCAGCCAAGGTCAGGGGACCGATATCCAGCATTTT
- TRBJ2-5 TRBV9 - CASSDGGEETQYF TGTGCCAGCAGCGATGGGGGAGAGGAGACCCAGTACTTC
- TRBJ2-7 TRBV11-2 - CASSLGGLGYEQYF TGTGCCAGCAGCTTAGGTGGATTAGGGTACGAGCAGTACTTC
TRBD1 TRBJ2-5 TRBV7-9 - CASSSTGGRETQYF TGTGCCAGCAGCTCCACAGGGGGCAGAGAGACCCAGTACTTC
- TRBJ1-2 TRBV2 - CASSVEGPNYGYTF TGTGCCAGCAGTGTAGAGGGTCCGAACTATGGCTACACCTTC
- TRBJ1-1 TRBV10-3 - CAISESGDGSTEAFF TGTGCCATCAGTGAGTCGGGGGACGGAAGCACTGAAGCTTTCTTT
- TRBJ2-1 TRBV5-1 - CASSLDSAYNEQFF TGCGCCAGCAGCTTGGACAGCGCCTACAATGAGCAGTTCTTC
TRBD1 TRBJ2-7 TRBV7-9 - CASSRQGSYEQYF TGTGCCAGCAGCCGACAGGGGTCCTACGAGCAGTACTTC